This is a list of T cell receptor beta chains from one sample in a study of cytotoxic CD8 clonotypes in ibrutinib-treated CLL. TCRdb's table, derived via immunoSEQ multiplex PCR, lists solely in-frame clones and lacks some. The sample gives about 120,000 clones, 58% of which show up once; 35% to 40% is in the top ten. The starting material was PBMCs, obtained after 24 months of ibrutinib treatment. These receptors were collected from a human donor with chronic lymphocytic leukemia. Each CDR3 is given with its conserved first and last residue. Fields, in order: J gene, V gene, CDR3 protein.

>TRBJ2-1|TRBV7-9
CASSPSGDYNEQFF
>TRBJ2-7|TRBV28
CASSPQAYEQYF
>TRBJ2-5|TRBV29-1
CSGLTRGETQYF
>TRBJ2-7|TRBV5-1
CASSLRGTGIDEQYF
>TRBJ2-7|TRBV28
CASSSPGDTKDEQYF
>TRBJ2-1|TRBV9
CASSAGTSGRGAVYNEQFF
>TRBJ2-7|TRBV14
CASSQEGGFREQYF
>TRBJ2-7|TRBV27
CASSLSFTVPGEQYF
>TRBJ2-1|TRBV7-2
CASSSSGTYNEQFF
>TRBJ1-5|TRBV18
CASSPARGDNQPQHF
>TRBJ1-2|TRBV19
CASSPRTANYGYTF
>TRBJ1-6|TRBV5-1
CASRTGGDNRSPLHF
>TRBJ2-2|TRBV10-1
CASSVGGSGTGELFF